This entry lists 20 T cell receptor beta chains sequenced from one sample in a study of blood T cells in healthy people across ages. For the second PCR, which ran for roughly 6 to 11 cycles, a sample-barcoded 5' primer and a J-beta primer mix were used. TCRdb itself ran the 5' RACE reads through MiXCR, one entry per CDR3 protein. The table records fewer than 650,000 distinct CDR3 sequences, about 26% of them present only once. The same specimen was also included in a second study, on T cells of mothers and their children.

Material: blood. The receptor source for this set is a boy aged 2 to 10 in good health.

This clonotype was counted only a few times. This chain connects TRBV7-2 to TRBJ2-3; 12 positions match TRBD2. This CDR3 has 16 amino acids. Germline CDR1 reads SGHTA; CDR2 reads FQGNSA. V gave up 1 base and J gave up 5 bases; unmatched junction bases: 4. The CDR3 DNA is TGTGCCAGCAGCTTAGGGATACTAGCGGGGGGAGATACGCAGTATTTT. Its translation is CASSLGILAGGDTQYF.

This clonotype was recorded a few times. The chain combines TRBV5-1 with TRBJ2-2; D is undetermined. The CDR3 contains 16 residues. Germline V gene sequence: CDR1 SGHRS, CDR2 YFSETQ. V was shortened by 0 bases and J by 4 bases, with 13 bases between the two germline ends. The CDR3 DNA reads TGCGCCAGCAGCTTGGCCTACAAAGTGGGCACCGGGGAGCTGTTTTTT. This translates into CASSLAYKVGTGELFF.

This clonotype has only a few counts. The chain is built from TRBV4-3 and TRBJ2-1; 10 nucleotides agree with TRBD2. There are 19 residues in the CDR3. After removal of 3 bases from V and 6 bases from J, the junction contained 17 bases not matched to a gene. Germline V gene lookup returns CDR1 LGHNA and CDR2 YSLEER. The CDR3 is CASSQDLTSGRAWGNEQFF. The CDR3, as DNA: TGCGCCAGCAGCCAGGACCTCACGAGCGGGAGGGCCTGGGGCAATGAGCAGTTCTTC.

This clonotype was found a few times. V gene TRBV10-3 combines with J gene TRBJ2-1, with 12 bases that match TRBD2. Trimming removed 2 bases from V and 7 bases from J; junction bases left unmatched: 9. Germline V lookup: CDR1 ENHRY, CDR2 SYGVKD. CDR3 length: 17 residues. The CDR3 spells CAISEGVTSGSKNEQFF. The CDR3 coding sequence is TGTGCCATCAGTGAGGGTGTGACTAGCGGGAGTAAAAATGAGCAGTTCTTC.

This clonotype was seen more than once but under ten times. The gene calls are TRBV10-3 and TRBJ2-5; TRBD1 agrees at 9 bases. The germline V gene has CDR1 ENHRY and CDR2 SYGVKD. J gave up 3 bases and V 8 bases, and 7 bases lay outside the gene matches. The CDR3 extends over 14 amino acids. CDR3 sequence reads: CAIRGDRVKETQYF. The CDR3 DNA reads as TGTGCCATCCGAGGGGACAGGGTCAAAGAGACCCAGTACTTC.

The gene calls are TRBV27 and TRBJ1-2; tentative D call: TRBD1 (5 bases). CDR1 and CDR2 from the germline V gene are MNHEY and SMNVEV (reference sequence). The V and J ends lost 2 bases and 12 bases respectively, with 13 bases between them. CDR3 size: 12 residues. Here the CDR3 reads CASSLEGRGHTF. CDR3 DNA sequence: TGTGCCAGCAGTTTAGAGGGAAGGGGCCACACCTTC.

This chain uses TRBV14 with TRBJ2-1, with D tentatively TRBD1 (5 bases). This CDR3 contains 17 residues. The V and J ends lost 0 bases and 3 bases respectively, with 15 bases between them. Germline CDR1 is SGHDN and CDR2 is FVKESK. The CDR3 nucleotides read TGTGCCAGCAGCCAAGATTTCCCAGGGCGATTCTACAATGAGCAGTTCTTC. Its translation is CASSQDFPGRFYNEQFF.

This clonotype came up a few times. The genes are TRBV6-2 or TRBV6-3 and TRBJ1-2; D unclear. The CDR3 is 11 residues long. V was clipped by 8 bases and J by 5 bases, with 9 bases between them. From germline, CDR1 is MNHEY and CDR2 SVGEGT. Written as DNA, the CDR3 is TGTGCCAGCGCCCTGGGTTATGGCTACACCTTC. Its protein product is CASALGYGYTF.

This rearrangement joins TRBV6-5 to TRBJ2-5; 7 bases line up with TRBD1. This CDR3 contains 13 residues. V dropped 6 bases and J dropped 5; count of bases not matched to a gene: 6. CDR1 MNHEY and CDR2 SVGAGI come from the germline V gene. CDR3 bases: TGTGCCAGCAGAAAAACAGGGGTGGAGACCCAGTACTTC. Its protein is CASRKTGVETQYF.

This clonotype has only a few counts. This chain's CDR3 is CAISEALTVKLEQYF. As DNA, the CDR3 is TGTGCCATCAGTGAGGCGCTGACAGTGAAACTCGAGCAGTACTTC. The chain joins TRBV10-3 to TRBJ2-5; possibly TRBD1 for D (5 bases). The J call could be wrong; TRBJ2-7 is a better fit for the DNA end. Germline lookup yields CDR1 ENHRY and CDR2 SYGVKD. The CDR3 consists of 15 residues.

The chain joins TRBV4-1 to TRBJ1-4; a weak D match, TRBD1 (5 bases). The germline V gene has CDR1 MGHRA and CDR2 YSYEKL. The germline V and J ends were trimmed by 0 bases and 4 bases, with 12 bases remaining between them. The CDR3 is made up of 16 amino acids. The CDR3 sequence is CASSQDRGSLNEKLFF. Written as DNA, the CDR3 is TGCGCCAGCAGCCAAGATAGGGGCAGCCTTAATGAAAAACTGTTTTTT.

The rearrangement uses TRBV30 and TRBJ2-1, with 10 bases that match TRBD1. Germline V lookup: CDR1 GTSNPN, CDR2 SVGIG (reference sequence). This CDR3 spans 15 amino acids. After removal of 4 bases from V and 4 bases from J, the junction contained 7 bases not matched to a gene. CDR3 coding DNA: TGTGCCTGGAAACAGGGGACAGGGGCATACAATGAGCAGTTCTTC. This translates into CAWKQGTGAYNEQFF. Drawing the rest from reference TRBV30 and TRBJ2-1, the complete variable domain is SQTIHQWPATLVQPVGSPLSLECTVEGTSNPNLYWYRQAAGRGLQLLFYSVGIGQISSEVPQNLSASRPQDRQFILSSKKLLLSDSGFYLCAWKQGTGAYNEQFFGPGTRLTVL.

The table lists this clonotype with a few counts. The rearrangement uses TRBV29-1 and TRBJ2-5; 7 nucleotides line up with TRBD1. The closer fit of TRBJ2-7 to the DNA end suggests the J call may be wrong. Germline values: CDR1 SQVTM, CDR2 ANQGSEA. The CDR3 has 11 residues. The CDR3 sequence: CSVVGQIEQYF. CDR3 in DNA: TGCAGCGTTGTGGGACAGATCGAGCAGTACTTC.

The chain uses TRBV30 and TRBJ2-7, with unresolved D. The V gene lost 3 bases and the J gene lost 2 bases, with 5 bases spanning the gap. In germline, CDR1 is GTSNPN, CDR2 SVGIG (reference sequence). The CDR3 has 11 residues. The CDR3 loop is CAWRGTYEQYF. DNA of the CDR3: TGTGCCTGGAGGGGTACCTACGAGCAGTACTTC.

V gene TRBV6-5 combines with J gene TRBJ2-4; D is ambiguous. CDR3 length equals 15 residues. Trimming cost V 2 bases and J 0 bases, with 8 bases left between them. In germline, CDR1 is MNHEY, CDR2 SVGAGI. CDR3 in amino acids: CASSYTALAKNIQYF. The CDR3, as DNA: TGTGCCAGCAGTTACACAGCCCTAGCCAAAAACATTCAGTACTTC.

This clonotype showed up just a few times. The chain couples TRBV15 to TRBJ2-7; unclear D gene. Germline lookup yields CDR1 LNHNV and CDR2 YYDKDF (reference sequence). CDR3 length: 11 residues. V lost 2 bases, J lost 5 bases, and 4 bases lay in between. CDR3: CATSRSDEQYF. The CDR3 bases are TGTGCCACCAGCAGAAGCGACGAGCAGTACTTC.

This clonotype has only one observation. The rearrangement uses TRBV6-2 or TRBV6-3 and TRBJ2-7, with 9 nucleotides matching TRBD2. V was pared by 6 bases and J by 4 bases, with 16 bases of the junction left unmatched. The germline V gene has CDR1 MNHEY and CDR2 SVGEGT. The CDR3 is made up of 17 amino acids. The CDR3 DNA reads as TGTGCCAGCAGCAGTTACGGTGCGGCTAGCGGGACTTACGAGCAGTACTTC. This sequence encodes CASSSYGAASGTYEQYF.

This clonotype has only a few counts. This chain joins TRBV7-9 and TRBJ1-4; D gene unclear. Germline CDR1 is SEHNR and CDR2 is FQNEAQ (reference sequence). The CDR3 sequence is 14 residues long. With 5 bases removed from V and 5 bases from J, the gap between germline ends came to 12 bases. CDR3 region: CASSRPGSNEKLFF. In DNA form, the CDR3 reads TGTGCCAGCAGCCGCCCAGGATCGAATGAAAAACTGTTTTTT.

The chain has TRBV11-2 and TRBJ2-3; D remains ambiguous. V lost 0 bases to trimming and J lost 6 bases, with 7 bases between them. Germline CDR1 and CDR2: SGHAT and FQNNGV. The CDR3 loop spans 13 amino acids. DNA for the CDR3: TGTGCCAGCAGCTTAGAACCGACCGATACGCAGTATTTT. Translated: CASSLEPTDTQYF. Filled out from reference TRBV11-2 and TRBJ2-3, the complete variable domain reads EAGVAQSPRYKIIEKRQSVAFWCNPISGHATLYWYQQILGQGPKLLIQFQNNGVVDDSQLPKDRFSAERLKGVDSTLKIQPAKLEDSAVYLCASSLEPTDTQYFGPGTRLTVL.

Written as DNA, the CDR3 is TGTGCCATCAGTGGACTGACTAGCGGGTCTCTGAGCTCCTACGAGCAGTACTTC. Amino acids: CAISGLTSGSLSSYEQYF. V is TRBV10-3 and J is TRBJ2-5; 10 positions agree with TRBD2. The DNA end is a closer match to TRBJ2-7, so the J assignment may be wrong. Per germline, CDR1 ENHRY and CDR2 SYGVKD. This CDR3 is 18 amino acids long.